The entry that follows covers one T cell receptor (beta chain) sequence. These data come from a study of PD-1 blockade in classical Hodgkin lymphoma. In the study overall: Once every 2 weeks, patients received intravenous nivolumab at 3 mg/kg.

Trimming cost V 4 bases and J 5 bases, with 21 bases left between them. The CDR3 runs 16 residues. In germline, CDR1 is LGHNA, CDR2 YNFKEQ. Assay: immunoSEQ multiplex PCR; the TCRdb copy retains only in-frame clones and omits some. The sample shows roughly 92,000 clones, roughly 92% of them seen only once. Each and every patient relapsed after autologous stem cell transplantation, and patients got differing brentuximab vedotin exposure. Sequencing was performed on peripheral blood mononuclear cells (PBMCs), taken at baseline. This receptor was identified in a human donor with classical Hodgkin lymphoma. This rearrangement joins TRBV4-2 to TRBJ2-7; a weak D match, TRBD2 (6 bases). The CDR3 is CASSRGGDFLAHEQYF. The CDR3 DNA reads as TGTGCCAGCAGCCGGGGTGGGGACTTCCTGGCGCACGAGCAGTACTTC.